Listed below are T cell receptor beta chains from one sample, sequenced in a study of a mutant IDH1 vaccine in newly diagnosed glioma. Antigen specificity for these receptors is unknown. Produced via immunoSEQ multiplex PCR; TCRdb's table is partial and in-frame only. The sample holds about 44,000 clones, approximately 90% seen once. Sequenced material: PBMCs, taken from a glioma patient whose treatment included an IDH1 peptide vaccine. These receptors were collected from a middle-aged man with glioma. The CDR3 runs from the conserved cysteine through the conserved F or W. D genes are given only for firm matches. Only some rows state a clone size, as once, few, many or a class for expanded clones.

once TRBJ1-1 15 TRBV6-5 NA CASSYFGGLNTEAFF TGTGCCAGCAGTTATTTTGGGGGTTTGAACACTGAAGCTTTCTTT
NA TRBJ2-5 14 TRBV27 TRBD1 CASSDPGQKETQYF TGTGCCAGCAGTGATCCGGGACAGAAAGAGACCCAGTACTTC
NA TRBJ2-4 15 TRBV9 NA CASSVSRSAKNIQYF TGTGCCAGCAGCGTCAGCAGGTCGGCCAAAAACATTCAGTACTTC
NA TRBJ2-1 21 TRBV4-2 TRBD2 CASSQDLMAGGILSSYNEQFF TGTGCCAGCAGCCAAGATCTTATGGCGGGAGGGATATTGAGCTCCTACAATGAGCAGTTCTTC
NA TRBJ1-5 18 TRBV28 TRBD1 CASSLYLLPRGHDQPQHF TGTGCCAGCAGTTTATACTTGCTCCCAAGGGGGCACGATCAGCCCCAGCATTTT
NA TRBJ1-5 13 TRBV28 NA CASSPRGNQPQHF TGTGCCAGCAGCCCCCGTGGCAATCAGCCCCAGCATTTT
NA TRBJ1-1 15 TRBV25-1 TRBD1 CASRGQVAQNTEAFF TGTGCCAGCCGCGGACAGGTTGCCCAAAACACTGAAGCTTTCTTT
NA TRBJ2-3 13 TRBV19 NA CASSSYSTDTQYF TGTGCCAGTAGCTCATACAGCACAGATACGCAGTATTTT
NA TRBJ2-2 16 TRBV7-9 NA CASSLALAQDTGELFF TGTGCCAGCAGCTTAGCGCTAGCCCAAGACACCGGGGAGCTGTTTTTT
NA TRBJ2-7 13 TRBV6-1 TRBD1 CATHRGISYEQYF TGTGCCACCCACAGGGGGATCTCCTACGAGCAGTACTTC
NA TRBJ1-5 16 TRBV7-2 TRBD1 CASSLGDRVSNQPQHF TGTGCCAGCAGCTTAGGGGACAGGGTGAGCAATCAGCCCCAGCATTTT
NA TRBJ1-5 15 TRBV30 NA CAWSERTDSNQPQHF TGTGCCTGGAGCGAGCGGACGGATAGCAATCAGCCCCAGCATTTT
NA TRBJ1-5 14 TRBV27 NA CASSPDSYLSPQHF TGTGCCAGCAGTCCTGACAGTTATCTATCGCCCCAGCATTTT
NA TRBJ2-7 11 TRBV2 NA CASLLLYEQYF TGTGCCAGCCTCCTACTCTACGAGCAGTACTTC
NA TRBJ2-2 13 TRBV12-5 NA CASALGFTGELFF TGTGCCAGTGCACTGGGGTTCACCGGGGAGCTGTTTTTT
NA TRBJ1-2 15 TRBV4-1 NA CASSQSPPTMGGYTF TGCGCCAGCAGCCAATCCCCCCCCACAATGGGCGGCTACACCTTC
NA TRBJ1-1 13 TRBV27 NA CASSFTGSAEAFF TGTGCCAGCAGTTTTACAGGGAGCGCTGAAGCTTTCTTT
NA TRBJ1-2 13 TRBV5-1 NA CASSLWDTYGYTF TGCGCCAGCAGCTTGTGGGACACGTATGGCTACACCTTC
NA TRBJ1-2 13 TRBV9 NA CASSSRQIYGYTF TGTGCCAGCAGCTCCCGACAGATCTATGGCTACACCTTC
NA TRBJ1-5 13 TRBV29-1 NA CSVGESKGQPQHF TGCAGCGTTGGGGAATCGAAGGGACAGCCCCAGCATTTT
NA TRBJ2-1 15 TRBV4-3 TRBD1 CASGRQGGIADEQFF TGCGCCAGCGGTCGACAGGGGGGGATTGCAGATGAGCAGTTCTTC
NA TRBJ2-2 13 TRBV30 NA CAWRRAATGELFF TGTGCCTGGAGGAGGGCGGCGACCGGGGAGCTGTTTTTT
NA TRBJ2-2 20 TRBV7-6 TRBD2 CASSLVGTSGFPAGGGELFF TGTGCCAGCAGCTTAGTCGGGACTAGCGGGTTCCCGGCCGGCGGCGGGGAGCTGTTTTTT
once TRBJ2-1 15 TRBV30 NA CAWSPRGGGRGEQFF TGTGCCTGGAGTCCCAGAGGGGGGGGGCGAGGTGAGCAGTTCTTC
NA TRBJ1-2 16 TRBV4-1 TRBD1 CASSQRGQGEGYGYTF TGCGCCAGCAGCCAGAGGGGACAGGGGGAGGGCTATGGCTACACCTTC
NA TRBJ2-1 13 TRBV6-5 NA CASMAGRYNEQFF TGTGCCAGCATGGCGGGGAGGTACAATGAGCAGTTCTTC
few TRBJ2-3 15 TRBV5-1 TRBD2 CASSLAPTSGDTQYF TGCGCCAGCAGCTTGGCCCCAACTAGCGGAGATACGCAGTATTTT
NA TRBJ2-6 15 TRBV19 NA CASSPRVTGANVLTF TGTGCCAGTAGTCCCAGGGTGACTGGGGCCAACGTCCTGACTTTC
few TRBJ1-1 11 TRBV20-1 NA CRPEGGTEAFF TGCAGGCCGGAAGGGGGCACTGAAGCTTTCTTT
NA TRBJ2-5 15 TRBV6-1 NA CASTKRVAGEETQYF TGTGCCAGCACCAAGAGAGTGGCAGGCGAGGAGACCCAGTACTTC
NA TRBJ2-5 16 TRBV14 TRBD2 CASSQERLAGVETQYF TGTGCCAGCAGCCAGGAGAGACTAGCGGGGGTGGAGACCCAGTACTTC
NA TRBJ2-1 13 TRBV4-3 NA CASSHSLNNEQFF TGCGCCAGCAGCCACTCGTTAAACAATGAGCAGTTCTTC
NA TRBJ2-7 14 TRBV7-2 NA CASSLSGSSYEQYF TGTGCCAGCAGCTTATCAGGAAGCTCCTACGAGCAGTACTTC
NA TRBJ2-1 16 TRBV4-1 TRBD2 CASSPAGERVYNEQFF TGCGCCAGCAGTCCCGCGGGAGAGAGGGTCTACAATGAGCAGTTCTTC
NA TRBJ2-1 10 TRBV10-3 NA CAIGSNEQFF TGTGCCATCGGCTCCAATGAGCAGTTCTTC
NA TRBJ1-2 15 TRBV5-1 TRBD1 CASSLEDRASSGYTF TGCGCCAGCAGCTTGGAGGACAGGGCTTCAAGTGGCTACACCTTC
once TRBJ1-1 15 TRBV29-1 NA CSVDIGGPGNTEAFF TGCAGCGTTGACATCGGGGGGCCTGGGAACACTGAAGCTTTCTTT
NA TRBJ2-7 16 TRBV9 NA CASSAYGTPGPYEQYF TGTGCCAGCAGCGCTTACGGGACTCCCGGACCCTACGAGCAGTACTTC
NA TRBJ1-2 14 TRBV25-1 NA CASSEGDNNYGYTF TGTGCCAGCAGTGAAGGGGACAACAACTATGGCTACACCTTC
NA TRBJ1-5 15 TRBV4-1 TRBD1 CASSLDRGGNQPQHF TGCGCCAGCAGCCTAGACAGGGGTGGCAATCAGCCCCAGCATTTT
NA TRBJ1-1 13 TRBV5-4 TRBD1 CASSWIGTGEAFF TGTGCCAGCAGCTGGATAGGGACAGGGGAAGCTTTCTTT
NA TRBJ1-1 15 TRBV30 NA CAWSLIDRRNTEAFF TGTGCCTGGAGCCTCATCGACAGACGGAACACTGAAGCTTTCTTT
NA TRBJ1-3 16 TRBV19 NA CASSILRGAPGNTIYF TGTGCCAGTAGTATTCTTCGGGGGGCGCCTGGAAACACCATATATTTT
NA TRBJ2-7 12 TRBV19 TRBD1 CASSRQGYEQYF TGTGCCAGTAGTCGACAGGGCTACGAGCAGTACTTC
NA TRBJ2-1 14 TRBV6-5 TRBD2 CASSYIAGTNEQFF TGTGCCAGCAGTTATATAGCGGGAACGAATGAGCAGTTCTTC
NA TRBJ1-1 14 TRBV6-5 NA CASSPQGGGTEAFF TGTGCCAGCAGTCCACAGGGTGGGGGCACTGAAGCTTTCTTT
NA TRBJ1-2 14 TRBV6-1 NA CASRAAPGTLGYTF TGTGCCAGCAGAGCCGCCCCCGGGACACTCGGCTACACCTTC
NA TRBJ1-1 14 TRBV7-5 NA CARSLVLRPTEAFF TGTGCCAGAAGCTTAGTCCTGCGTCCCACTGAAGCTTTCTTT
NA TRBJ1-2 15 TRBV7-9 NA CASSSQGRLGRGYTF TGTGCCAGCAGCTCTCAGGGCAGATTAGGTCGTGGCTACACCTTC
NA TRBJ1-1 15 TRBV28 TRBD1 CASRTQGAAGTEAFF TGTGCCAGCAGGACACAGGGGGCTGCTGGCACTGAAGCTTTCTTT
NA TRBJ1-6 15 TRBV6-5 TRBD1 CASSRRTGGDSPLHF TGTGCCAGCAGCCGGCGGACAGGGGGTGATTCACCCCTCCACTTT
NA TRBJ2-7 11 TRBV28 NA CASSLSGEQYF TGTGCCAGCAGTTTATCGGGCGAGCAGTACTTC